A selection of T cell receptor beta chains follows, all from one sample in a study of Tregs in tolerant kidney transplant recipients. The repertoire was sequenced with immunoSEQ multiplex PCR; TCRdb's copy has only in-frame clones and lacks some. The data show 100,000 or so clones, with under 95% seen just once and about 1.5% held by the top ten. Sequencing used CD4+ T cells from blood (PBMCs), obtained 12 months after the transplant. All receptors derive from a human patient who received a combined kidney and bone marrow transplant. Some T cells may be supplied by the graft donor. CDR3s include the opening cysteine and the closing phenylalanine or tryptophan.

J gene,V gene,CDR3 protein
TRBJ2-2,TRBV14,CASSQANAGGRNTGELFF
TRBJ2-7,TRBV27,CASSRRLDRPYEQYF
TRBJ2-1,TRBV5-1,CASRTGTGDGILNEQFF
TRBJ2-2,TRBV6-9,CASTLNGQGASCFTGELFF
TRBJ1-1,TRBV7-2,CASSLSAGYTEAFF
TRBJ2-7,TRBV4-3,CASSQGWTGGGSYEQYF
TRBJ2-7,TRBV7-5,CVRSLGLAGERIYEQYF
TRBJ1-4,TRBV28,CASSTSATNEKLFF
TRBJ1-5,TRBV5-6,CASSSKRQPQHF
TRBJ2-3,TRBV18,CASSPPYGTGGQQDTQYF
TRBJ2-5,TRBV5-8,CASSLRTGGWGETQYF
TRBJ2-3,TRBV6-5,CASSYGLLSTDTQYF
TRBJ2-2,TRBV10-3,CATEGAGGPRTGELFF
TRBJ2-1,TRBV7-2,CASSSQAEYYNEQFF
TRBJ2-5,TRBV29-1,CSEGTAEETQYF
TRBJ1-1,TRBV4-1,CASSPPAGEGVMNTEAFF
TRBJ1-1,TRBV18,CASSPPTARQPEAFF
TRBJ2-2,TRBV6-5,CASRTGGTGELFF
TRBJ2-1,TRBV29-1,CSVEGQVLNPNEQFF
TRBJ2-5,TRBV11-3,CASSLDRGTQYF
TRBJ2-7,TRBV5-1,CASSLAWDREDEQYF
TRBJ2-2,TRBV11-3,CASSLHRGGELFF
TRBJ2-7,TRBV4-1,CASSLAGGPHEQYF
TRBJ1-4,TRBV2,CASVLAESPTNEKLFF
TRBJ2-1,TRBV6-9,CASTTLLAIYNEQFF
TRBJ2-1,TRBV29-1,CSVGQGKYEQFF
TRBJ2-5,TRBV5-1,CASSLVGGQETQYF
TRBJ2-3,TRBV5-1,CATRGGRGVTDTQYF
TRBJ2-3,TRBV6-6,CASSRGTGQFTDTQYF
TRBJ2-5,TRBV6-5,CASRLAGLETQYF
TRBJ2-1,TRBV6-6,CASTSGTSGINEQFF
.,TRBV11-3,CASSRDGGRNYEQYF
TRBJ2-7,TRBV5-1,CASSPGTGISYEQYF